The 5 T cell receptor beta chains below come from one sample, sequenced in a study of T-cell memory formation after mild COVID-19. TCRdb used MiXCR to reprocess the 5' RACE reads, holding one entry per CDR3 protein. Of 380,000 or so distinct CDR3 sequences listed, over 13% are singletons. The sample was PBMCs or a T cell subset sorted from them (not recorded which). All receptors derive from a man aged 18-30 years who had mild COVID-19 (a few samples of this study predate the infection). Cell type and time point are not known.

The rearrangement joins TRBV5-4 to TRBJ1-6, with D unresolved. Germline loops: CDR1 SGHNT, CDR2 YYREEE (reference sequence). Between the trimmed V and J ends, which lost 2 bases and 5 bases, there was a span of 8 bases. There are 14 residues in the CDR3. The CDR3 DNA reads as TGTGCCAGCAGCTTACAGAGTCATAATTCACCCCTCCACTTT. This encodes CASSLQSHNSPLHF.

Only a few counts were recorded for this clonotype. The chain links TRBV3-1 to TRBJ2-1; D is unclear. In germline, CDR1 is LGHDT, CDR2 YNNKEL (reference sequence). V was clipped by 3 bases and J by 8 bases, with 11 bases between them. The CDR3 is made up of 13 amino acids. Here the CDR3 reads CASSHLSGDEQFF. Here the CDR3 DNA reads TGTGCCAGCAGCCACCTGTCCGGTGATGAGCAGTTCTTC.

V gene TRBV7-3 combines with J gene TRBJ1-1; D gene unclear. Trimming took off 1 base at V and 3 bases at J, with 9 bases between the two ends. CDR1 and CDR2 from the germline V gene are SGHTA and FQGTGA. This CDR3 has 14 amino acids. The chain's CDR3 is CASSLRGGDTEAFF. The CDR3 DNA reads TGTGCCAGCAGCTTAAGGGGAGGTGACACTGAAGCTTTCTTT.

This clonotype was detected ten times or more. The CDR3 here is CASSRLTGIREQYV. The CDR3, as DNA: TGTGCCAGCAGTCGGCTGACAGGGATTCGCGAGCAGTACGTC. This rearrangement joins TRBV6-2 or TRBV6-3 to TRBJ2-7; 7 positions agree with TRBD1. The CDR3 has 14 residues. The J segment lost 6 bases and the V segment lost 5 bases, leaving 10 bases of the junction unmatched. Germline CDR1 MNHEY, CDR2 SVGEGT.

This clonotype turned up a few times. This likely comes from a read error, as the CDR3 has no conserved phenylalanine or tryptophan at its end. The DNA is left out, because the CDR3 cannot be placed on it with certainty; the CDR3 is given as TCRdb lists it. The rearrangement links TRBV28 to TRBJ2-4. In germline, CDR1 is MDHEN, CDR2 SYDVKM. The CDR3 has 9 amino acids, counting both end residues. This CDR3 is CASSLRGLI.